A selection of T cell receptor beta chains follows, all from one sample in a study of blood T cell repertoires in COVID-19. Sequenced by immunoSEQ multiplex PCR; TCRdb stores in-frame clones only, minus some. The table shows 200,000 or so clones, with more than 65% occurring only once. The sequencing input was PBMCs or T cells enriched from blood (not recorded which). These receptors all come from a man aged 35 to 55 who had recovered from COVID-19. CDR3s include the opening cysteine and the closing phenylalanine or tryptophan. Each record gives: V gene, D gene, clone size, J gene, CDR3 protein, CDR3 DNA. D genes are given only for firm matches. Clone size is shown for a subset of rows, as once, few, many or a class of expanded clone.

TRBV6-2/TRBV6-3,.,.,TRBJ1-5,CASSYVEADQPQHF,TGTGCCAGCAGTTACGTTGAGGCGGATCAGCCCCAGCATTTT
TRBV12-3/TRBV12-4,.,.,TRBJ1-1,CASRYKTGSMTFF,TGTGCCAGCAGATATAAGACAGGCTCGATGACTTTCTTT
TRBV7-9,.,.,TRBJ1-4,CASSLARTAFITTNEKLFF,TGTGCCAGCAGCTTAGCCCGGACAGCCTTCATAACAACTAATGAAAAACTGTTTTTT
TRBV21-1,.,.,TRBJ2-1,CASSRHLAGVPYNEQFF,TGTGCCAGCAGCAGGCATTTAGCGGGGGTACCCTACAATGAGCAGTTCTTC
TRBV7-2,TRBD2,.,TRBJ2-1,CASSSGGGSYNEQFF,TGTGCCAGCAGCTCCGGGGGGGGCTCCTACAATGAGCAGTTCTTC
TRBV3-1/TRBV3-2,.,.,TRBJ2-1,CASSRWDLQANEQFF,TGTGCCAGCAGCCGGTGGGACTTGCAAGCAAATGAGCAGTTCTTC
TRBV6-5,.,.,TRBJ1-2,CASSYGEGRSGYTF,TGTGCCAGCAGTTACGGGGAGGGTCGGAGTGGCTACACCTTC
TRBV18,TRBD1,.,TRBJ1-1,CASSPPTGQGETEAFF,TGTGCCAGCTCACCACCGACAGGACAGGGAGAAACTGAAGCTTTCTTT
TRBV30,TRBD2,.,TRBJ2-3,CASGPGTSRRDTQYF,TGTGCCTCTGGACCCGGGACTAGCAGAAGAGATACGCAGTATTTT
TRBV9,TRBD1,once,TRBJ1-1,CASSKRTGSNTEAFF,TGTGCCAGCAGCAAACGGACAGGGTCGAACACTGAAGCTTTCTTT
TRBV4-3,TRBD1,.,TRBJ2-1,CASSHAAGTASGEQFF,TGCGCCAGCAGCCATGCGGCCGGGACAGCTTCTGGTGAGCAGTTCTTC
TRBV5-8,.,.,TRBJ2-2,CASSLRIVRTGELFF,TGTGCCAGCAGCTTACGAATTGTGAGGACCGGGGAGCTGTTTTTT
TRBV9,.,once,TRBJ1-2,CASSVQGPYGYTF,TGTGCCAGCAGCGTCCAGGGCCCCTATGGCTACACCTTC
TRBV6-4,.,once,TRBJ1-5,CASSEDAVSPQHF,TGTGCCAGCAGTGAAGACGCGGTTTCGCCCCAGCATTTT
TRBV29-1,.,.,TRBJ1-1,CSVERMSGNTEAFF,TGCAGCGTTGAACGAATGAGTGGGAACACTGAAGCTTTCTTT
TRBV28,.,.,TRBJ2-7,CASSSDNTYEQYF,TGTGCCAGCTCCTCGGACAACACCTACGAGCAGTACTTC
TRBV6-4,.,.,TRBJ1-6,CASARVLNSPLHF,TGTGCCAGCGCCCGGGTCCTTAATTCACCCCTCCACTTT
TRBV11-2,.,.,TRBJ1-5,CASSPGDLGLNQPQHF,TGTGCCAGCAGCCCTGGGGACCTGGGACTAAATCAGCCCCAGCATTTT
TRBV12-3/TRBV12-4,.,.,TRBJ2-5,CASSTLEAQYF,TGTGCCAGCAGTACACTAGAGGCCCAGTACTTC
TRBV5-1,.,.,TRBJ2-2,CASSSAGYDTGELFF,TGCGCCAGCAGCTCCGCGGGATATGATACCGGGGAGCTGTTTTTT
TRBV6-6,TRBD1,few,TRBJ2-2,CASSLPSGTGGYIANTGELFF,TGTGCCAGCAGCCTACCTTCCGGGACAGGGGGCTATATCGCGAACACCGGGGAGCTGTTTTTT
TRBV5-1,.,.,TRBJ2-2,CASSLDQMNTGELFF,TGCGCCAGCAGCTTGGACCAGATGAACACCGGGGAGCTGTTTTTT
TRBV29-1,TRBD2,.,TRBJ2-1,CSVAVLAGLYNEQFF,TGCAGCGTTGCCGTCCTAGCGGGACTTTACAATGAGCAGTTCTTC
TRBV27,.,once,TRBJ1-1,CASSPEGYTEAFF,TGTGCCAGCAGCCCTGAGGGATACACTGAAGCTTTCTTT
TRBV9,TRBD1,many,TRBJ1-5,CASSGTGDNQPQHF,TGTGCCAGCAGCGGGACAGGGGACAATCAGCCCCAGCATTTT
TRBV5-1,TRBD1,.,TRBJ1-2,CASSYRQGADGYTF,TGCGCCAGCAGCTACCGACAGGGGGCTGATGGCTACACCTTC
TRBV7-9,.,.,TRBJ2-3,CASSSNTNTQYF,TGTGCCAGCAGCTCGAACACAAATACGCAGTATTTT
TRBV6-2/TRBV6-3,TRBD1,once,TRBJ1-1,CASSGTGQNTEAFF,TGTGCCAGCAGCGGGACAGGGCAGAACACTGAAGCTTTCTTT
TRBV5-8,TRBD1,.,TRBJ2-5,CASSPWTGDRETQYF,TGTGCCAGCAGCCCCTGGACAGGGGACCGGGAGACCCAGTACTTC
TRBV19,.,.,TRBJ1-5,CASLTGTLSNQPQHF,TGTGCCAGCCTAACAGGGACCCTTAGCAATCAGCCCCAGCATTTT
TRBV4-1,.,.,TRBJ2-7,CASSQETGYEQYF,TGCGCCAGCAGCCAGGAGACAGGCTACGAGCAGTACTTC
TRBV5-6,TRBD1,.,TRBJ1-1,CASSLAAGGAGSTEAFF,TGTGCCAGCAGCTTGGCGGCAGGGGGCGCGGGGAGCACTGAAGCTTTCTTT
TRBV7-9,.,.,TRBJ2-1,CASSAGLRYNEQFF,TGTGCCAGCAGTGCGGGACTTCGCTACAATGAGCAGTTCTTC
TRBV18,TRBD1,.,TRBJ2-7,CASSRGQGLREEQYF,TGTGCCAGCTCCCGGGGACAGGGCTTACGGGAAGAGCAGTACTTC
TRBV18,TRBD1,.,TRBJ2-7,CASSPTGTAYEQYF,TGTGCCAGCTCACCGACCGGGACAGCATACGAGCAGTACTTC
TRBV11-3,.,few,TRBJ2-1,CASSLSEVLGLFEQFF,TGTGCCAGCAGCTTAAGCGAGGTTTTGGGTTTATTTGAGCAGTTCTTC
TRBV4-1,.,.,TRBJ2-1,CASSQGKARQVDNEQFF,TGCGCCAGCAGCCAAGGCAAGGCCAGACAGGTAGACAATGAGCAGTTCTTC
TRBV9,.,.,TRBJ2-3,CASSVGSGGDTQYF,TGTGCCAGCAGCGTAGGGTCAGGAGGGGATACGCAGTATTTT
TRBV5-1,TRBD1,.,TRBJ1-2,CASSLAQTGGVGYTF,TGCGCCAGCAGCTTGGCCCAGACAGGGGGCGTAGGCTACACCTTC
TRBV7-9,.,once,TRBJ1-4,CASSLAGGGEKLFF,TGTGCCAGCAGCCTCGCGGGGGGAGGCGAAAAACTGTTTTTT
TRBV25-1,TRBD1,.,TRBJ1-2,CASRVTGGRGGYTF,TGTGCCAGCAGAGTCACAGGGGGCCGAGGAGGCTACACCTTC
TRBV2,TRBD1,few,TRBJ1-2,CASSRQGHGYTF,TGTGCCAGCAGTCGACAGGGGCATGGCTACACCTTC
TRBV4-2,.,few,TRBJ1-3,CASSPQGYMGGNTIYF,TGTGCCAGCAGCCCACAGGGTTACATGGGGGGAAACACCATATATTTT
TRBV6-5,TRBD1,.,TRBJ2-5,CASRPYGTALETQYF,TGTGCCAGCAGGCCGTACGGGACAGCGCTAGAGACCCAGTACTTC
TRBV3-1/TRBV3-2,.,.,TRBJ1-2,CASSQATGNGYTF,TGTGCCAGCAGCCAAGCTACAGGGAATGGCTACACCTTC
TRBV7-2,.,.,TRBJ2-2,CASSFRWGELFF,TGTGCCAGCAGCTTTCGGTGGGGGGAGCTGTTTTTT
TRBV5-1,.,.,TRBJ2-1,CASRAYTGDRVVYNEQFF,TGCGCCAGCAGAGCCTACACGGGCGACAGAGTCGTCTACAATGAGCAGTTCTTC
TRBV14,TRBD1,once,TRBJ1-2,CASSQDGTGRRFGYTF,TGTGCCAGCAGCCAAGATGGGACAGGGAGACGGTTTGGCTACACCTTC
TRBV7-2,TRBD2,.,TRBJ2-1,CASSLGLANSDEQFF,TGTGCCAGCAGCTTGGGACTAGCTAACTCAGATGAGCAGTTCTTC